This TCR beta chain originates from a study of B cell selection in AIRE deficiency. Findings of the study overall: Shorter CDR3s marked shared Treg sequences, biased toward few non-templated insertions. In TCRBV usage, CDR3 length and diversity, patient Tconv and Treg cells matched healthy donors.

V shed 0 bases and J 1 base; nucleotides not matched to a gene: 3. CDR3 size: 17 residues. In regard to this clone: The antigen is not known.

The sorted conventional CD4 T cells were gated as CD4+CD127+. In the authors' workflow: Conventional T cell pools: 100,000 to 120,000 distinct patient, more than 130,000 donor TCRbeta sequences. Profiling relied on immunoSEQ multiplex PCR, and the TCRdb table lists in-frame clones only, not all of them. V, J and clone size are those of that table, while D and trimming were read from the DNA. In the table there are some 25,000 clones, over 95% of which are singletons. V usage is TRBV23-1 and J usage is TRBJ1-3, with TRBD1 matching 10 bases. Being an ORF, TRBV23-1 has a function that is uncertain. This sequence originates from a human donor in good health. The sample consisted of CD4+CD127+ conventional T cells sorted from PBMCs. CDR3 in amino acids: CASSQSGDRGSGNTIYF. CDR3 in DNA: TGCGCCAGCAGTCAATCGGGGGACAGGGGTTCTGGAAACACCATATATTTT.